This is a list of T cell receptor beta chains from one sample in a study of graft-versus-host responses after intestinal transplantation. Sequencing used immunoSEQ multiplex PCR; TCRdb keeps in-frame clones, though not all of them. The sample carries over 45,000 clones, 85% to 95% recorded once. Their cognate antigens are unknown. The sample consisted of unstimulated CD4+ T cells sorted from spleen or lymph node cells, taken before transplant. Source of these receptors: a human donor who was the organ donor for an intestinal transplant. CDR3s include the opening cysteine and the closing phenylalanine or tryptophan. D genes are given only for firm matches. Clone size, where shown, is once, few, many, or a class for clones that have expanded.

>TRBJ2-7|NA|TRBD2|TRBV30
CAWSSGGALGEQYF
TGTGCCTGGAGTTCCGGGGGGGCGTTGGGCGAGCAGTACTTC
>TRBJ1-4|NA|TRBD1|TRBV29-1
CSGMDRVGEKLFF
TGCAGCGGTATGGACAGGGTAGGGGAAAAACTGTTTTTT
>TRBJ2-1|once|NA|TRBV5-1
CASGLNLWISYNEQFF
TGCGCCAGCGGATTAAACCTCTGGATCTCCTACAATGAGCAGTTCTTC
>TRBJ2-7|NA|NA|TRBV19
CASSTSLPPTRQYF
TGTGCCAGTAGTACCTCCCTGCCCCCTACGAGGCAGTACTTC
>TRBJ2-3|NA|NA|TRBV7-9
CASSLTLTSTDTQYF
TGTGCCAGCAGCTTAACACTAACTAGCACAGATACGCAGTATTTT
>TRBJ2-7|NA|TRBD1|TRBV10-1
CASSESLGGPSYEQYF
TGCGCCAGCAGTGAGTCGTTAGGGGGCCCCTCCTACGAGCAGTACTTC
>TRBJ2-6|NA|NA|TRBV7-2
CASSQGGGRSGANVLTF
TGTGCCAGCAGCCAGGGAGGAGGGCGCTCTGGGGCCAACGTCCTGACTTTC
>TRBJ2-3|NA|NA|TRBV7-2
CASSLDKDTQYF
TGTGCCAGCAGCTTAGATAAAGATACGCAGTATTTT
>TRBJ1-1|NA|NA|TRBV5-4
CASTAGTLNTEAFF
TGTGCCAGCACCGCCGGGACCTTAAACACTGAAGCTTTCTTT
>TRBJ2-3|NA|NA|TRBV19
CASSTRDTQYF
TGTGCCAGTAGTACTAGAGATACGCAGTATTTT
>TRBJ1-2|NA|TRBD1|TRBV6-6
CASRQGADYGYTF
TGTGCCAGCAGGCAGGGGGCTGACTATGGCTACACCTTC
>TRBJ2-5|NA|NA|TRBV15
CATSRVGGPEETQYF
TGTGCCACCAGCAGAGTAGGGGGGCCCGAAGAGACCCAGTACTTC
>TRBJ1-2|NA|TRBD1|TRBV4-2
CASSPGQGKGYTF
TGTGCCAGCAGCCCGGGACAGGGAAAAGGCTACACCTTC
>TRBJ2-1|NA|NA|TRBV5-5
CASSPTGANEQFF
TGTGCCAGCAGCCCAACCGGGGCCAATGAGCAGTTCTTC
>TRBJ1-1|few|NA|TRBV19
CASSNGGMGPEAFF
TGTGCCAGTAGTAATGGGGGCATGGGCCCTGAAGCTTTCTTT
>TRBJ2-4|NA|TRBD2|TRBV7-2
CASSQTSGINIQYF
TGTGCCAGCAGCCAAACTAGCGGAATAAACATTCAGTACTTC
>TRBJ2-2|NA|NA|TRBV6-5
CASSYGSRNTGELFF
TGTGCCAGCAGTTACGGCTCGCGGAACACCGGGGAGCTGTTTTTT
>TRBJ2-3|NA|TRBD2|TRBV4-3
CASSQLLAGGLAGLVGRDTQYF
TGCGCCAGCAGCCAACTCCTAGCGGGGGGGCTCGCCGGGCTCGTCGGTAGAGATACGCAGTATTTT
>TRBJ2-7|NA|NA|TRBV7-2
CASSPTPVGEQYF
TGTGCCAGCAGCCCCACGCCGGTAGGCGAGCAGTACTTC
>TRBJ1-1|NA|NA|TRBV2
CASTGALNTEAFF
TGTGCCAGCACTGGGGCCTTGAACACTGAAGCTTTCTTT
>TRBJ2-1|NA|NA|TRBV19
CASSIRDSLFNEQFF
TGTGCCAGTAGTATCCGGGACTCGCTTTTCAATGAGCAGTTCTTC
>TRBJ2-6|NA|TRBD1|TRBV2
CASSRTGFGANVLTF
TGTGCCAGCAGTCGGACAGGGTTTGGGGCCAACGTCCTGACTTTC
>TRBJ2-1|NA|TRBD2|TRBV9
CASSKLAGGSYNEQFF
TGTGCCAGCAGCAAACTAGCGGGGGGATCCTACAATGAGCAGTTCTTC
>TRBJ2-7|NA|TRBD1|TRBV6-1
CASIRTGVHEQYF
TGTGCCAGCATTAGGACAGGGGTCCACGAGCAGTACTTC
>TRBJ1-2|NA|TRBD1|TRBV11-2
CASSLDSDRGYTF
TGTGCCAGCAGCTTAGATTCGGACAGGGGCTACACCTTC
>TRBJ1-1|NA|TRBD1|TRBV5-1
CASSVGKTGGNTEAFF
TGCGCCAGCAGCGTAGGAAAAACAGGGGGAAACACTGAAGCTTTCTTT
>TRBJ2-5|NA|NA|TRBV27
CASKKGRVQETQYF
TGTGCCAGCAAGAAAGGGCGGGTCCAAGAGACCCAGTACTTC
>TRBJ1-6|NA|NA|TRBV27
CASSYLDSSYNSPLHF
TGTGCCAGCAGTTACCTTGACAGCTCCTATAATTCACCCCTCCACTTT